What follows are 30 T cell receptor beta chains derived from one specimen sequenced in a study of blood T cell repertoires in COVID-19. The data were produced by immunoSEQ multiplex PCR, yet TCRdb's version contains in-frame clones alone and is incomplete. The table includes around 280,000 clones, about 88% detected once. Sequenced material: peripheral blood. The receptors stem from a man aged 65 to 79 with acute or convalescent COVID-19.

The rearrangement links TRBV4-3 to TRBJ2-4, with 9 nucleotides matching TRBD2. The V segment lost 5 bases and the J segment 6 bases; nucleotides outside the gene matches: 8. This CDR3 is 15 amino acids long. Germline assignment: CDR1 LGHNA and CDR2 YSLEER. This CDR3 reads CASSTRLADINIQYF. CDR3 in DNA: TGCGCCAGCAGCACCCGACTAGCGGATATAAACATTCAGTACTTC.

This sequence joins TRBV10-3 and TRBJ2-5; 9 positions agree with TRBD2. The ends lost 0 bases at V and 4 bases at J; junction bases unmatched: 6. CDR3 length: 16 residues. Germline V gene data show CDR1 as ENHRY and CDR2 as SYGVKD. The CDR3 region has the DNA TGTGCCATCAGTGAGTCGGGACTAGCCGACCTAGAGACCCAGTACTTC. It codes for CAISESGLADLETQYF.

In this sample, this clone turned up once. The chain joins TRBV7-6 to TRBJ2-2, with 7 bases lining up with TRBD1. J gave up 3 bases and V 0 bases, and 4 bases lay outside the gene matches. This CDR3 region has 16 residues. Germline V lookup: CDR1 SGHVS, CDR2 FNYEAQ. Here the CDR3 DNA reads TGTGCCAGCAGCTTAGCAGGGGGCCTCGACACCGGGGAGCTGTTTTTT. It encodes CASSLAGGLDTGELFF.

This chain connects TRBV5-1 to TRBJ2-1, with TRBD2 matching over 7 bases. The ends lost 0 bases at V and 4 bases at J; junction bases unmatched: 7. Germline lookup yields CDR1 SGHRS and CDR2 YFSETQ. The CDR3 loop spans 16 amino acids. CDR3 DNA: TGCGCCAGCAGCTTGGCCCCTTCGCGGGAGTACAATGAGCAGTTCTTC. Residues: CASSLAPSREYNEQFF.

This sequence joins TRBV11-2 and TRBJ2-7, with 8 bases matching TRBD1. The J segment lost 2 bases and the V segment lost 5 bases, leaving 5 bases of the junction unmatched. This CDR3 spans 14 amino acids. Germline-derived CDR1 and CDR2 are SGHAT and FQNNGV. CDR3 nucleotides: TGTGCCAGCAGCCCAGACAGGGGCCCCTACGAGCAGTACTTC. This encodes CASSPDRGPYEQYF.

The chain joins TRBV7-2 to TRBJ2-7; D is possibly TRBD1 (5 bases). The V gene's germline CDR1 is SGHTA and CDR2 FQGNSA. This CDR3 is 14 amino acids long. The V and J ends lost 3 bases and 4 bases respectively, with 13 bases between them. In nucleotides, the CDR3 is TGTGCCAGCAGCTTTGACCAGGGCCGGTACGAGCAGTACTTC. This translates into CASSFDQGRYEQYF. Together with reference TRBV7-2 and TRBJ2-7, the CDR3 gives the full variable domain: GAGVSQSPSNKVTEKGKDVELRCDPISGHTALYWYRQSLGQGLEFLIYFQGNSAPDKSGLPSDRFSAERTGGSVSTLTIQRTQQEDSAVYLCASSFDQGRYEQYFGPGTRLTVT.

The chain joins TRBV5-1 to TRBJ1-1; TRBD1 matches 8 bases. V was clipped by 0 bases and J by 6 bases; unmatched bases: 10. This CDR3 has 16 residues. Per the germline V gene, CDR1 is SGHRS and CDR2 is YFSETQ. CDR3 loop: CASSLDSRTGPSEAFF. DNA for the CDR3: TGCGCCAGCAGCTTGGATTCTAGGACAGGGCCCTCTGAAGCTTTCTTT. The full variable domain, with the rest looked up from reference TRBV5-1 and TRBJ1-1, is KAGVTQTPRYLIKTRGQQVTLSCSPISGHRSVSWYQQTPGQGLQFLFEYFSETQRNKGNFPGRFSGRQFSNSRSEMNVSTLELGDSALYLCASSLDSRTGPSEAFFGQGTRLTVV.

The gene calls are TRBV15 and TRBJ2-1; 11 positions match TRBD2. After removal of 3 bases from V and 5 bases from J, the junction contained 9 bases not matched to a gene. The CDR3 runs to 17 residues. The germline gives CDR1 LNHNV, CDR2 YYDKDF (reference sequence). CDR3 loop: CATSRHLGTSGDNEQFF. The CDR3 region has the DNA TGTGCCACCAGCAGGCACCTCGGGACTAGCGGAGACAATGAGCAGTTCTTC.

The CDR3 DNA reads TGCGCCAGCAGCTTGTTTGGGACAGGAGATGGCTACACCTTC. Protein: CASSLFGTGDGYTF. The V call is TRBV5-1, the J call TRBJ1-2, with 8 bases fitting TRBD1. J gave up 6 bases and V 1 base, and 5 bases lay outside the gene matches. Germline loops: CDR1 SGHRS, CDR2 YFSETQ. The CDR3 contains 14 residues.

The chain employs TRBV28 and TRBJ1-4; 7 bases map to TRBD1. Germline CDR1 reads MDHEN; CDR2 reads SYDVKM. Germline trimming cut 8 bases from V and 8 bases from J; bases unmatched to any gene: 20. The CDR3 is 17 residues long. DNA of the CDR3: TGTGCCAGCCGTTCTGGAGGACAGGTGGGCGAGGGGGAAAAACTGTTTTTT. Translated, it gives CASRSGGQVGEGEKLFF.

CDR3 residues: CASSTRQSSYEQYF. In DNA form, the CDR3 reads TGTGCCAGCAGTACTCGACAAAGCTCCTACGAGCAGTACTTC. The chain uses TRBV28 and TRBJ2-7; the D is unclear. The CDR3 has 14 residues. The V end was cut by 5 bases, the J end by 0 bases, with 11 bases between. Germline lookup yields CDR1 MDHEN and CDR2 SYDVKM.

CDR3 protein: CASSPGDSLGYGYTF. DNA of the CDR3: TGTGCCAGCAGCCCCGGGGACAGCCTGGGGTATGGCTACACCTTC. The V gene is TRBV7-2, the J gene TRBJ1-2; 7 bases agree with TRBD1. This CDR3 region has 15 residues. The V gene end was trimmed by 5 bases and the J gene end by 5 bases; junction bases not matched to a gene: 11. CDR1 is SGHTA, CDR2 FQGNSA, per germline. Drawing the rest from reference TRBV7-2 and TRBJ1-2, the complete variable domain is GAGVSQSPSNKVTEKGKDVELRCDPISGHTALYWYRQSLGQGLEFLIYFQGNSAPDKSGLPSDRFSAERTGGSVSTLTIQRTQQEDSAVYLCASSPGDSLGYGYTFGSGTRLTVV.

J is TRBJ2-1 and V is TRBV11-2, with TRBD2 matching 7 bases. The CDR3 totals 16 residues. The germline gives CDR1 SGHAT, CDR2 FQNNGV. The trim removed 5 bases at V and 0 bases at J, leaving 7 bases unmatched. The CDR3 DNA reads TGTGCCAGCAGCCTCCTTGGCGGGGGCTCCTACAATGAGCAGTTCTTC. Protein: CASSLLGGGSYNEQFF.

This chain joins TRBV20-1 and TRBJ2-1, with D possibly matching TRBD2 (6 bases). Germline V gene lookup returns CDR1 DFQATT and CDR2 SNEGSKA (reference sequence). This CDR3 contains 11 residues. V lost 5 bases to trimming and J lost 8 bases, with 10 bases between them. The CDR3 region is CSALRDYEQFF. For the CDR3, the DNA is TGCAGTGCTCTCCGGGACTATGAGCAGTTCTTC.

This clone was observed a handful of times. V gene TRBV6-5 combines with J gene TRBJ2-7; 11 bases are a match to TRBD2. Per the germline V gene, CDR1 is MNHEY and CDR2 is SVGAGI. The CDR3 is 15 amino acids. V shed 6 bases and J 3 bases; nucleotides not matched to a gene: 7. The CDR3 DNA reads as TGTGCCAGCAGACCACTAGCGGGGGCCCACTACGAGCAGTACTTC. Its protein is CASRPLAGAHYEQYF.

V usage is TRBV11-3 and J usage is TRBJ2-1; D is undetermined. The CDR3 is made up of 16 amino acids. Germline CDR1 is SGHNT and CDR2 is YENEEA. The V and J ends lost 1 base and 0 bases respectively, with 10 bases between them. CDR3 nucleotide sequence: TGTGCCAGCAGCTTAGGGTTCGCGAGCTCCTACAATGAGCAGTTCTTC. Protein: CASSLGFASSYNEQFF.

This chain joins TRBV9 and TRBJ1-3; D not certain. V shed 0 bases and J shed 0 bases, with 13 bases lying between them. Germline V gene lookup returns CDR1 SGDLS and CDR2 YYNGEE. The CDR3 has 17 residues. CDR3 amino acids: CASSVAPQVSSGNTIYF. The DNA for the CDR3 is TGTGCCAGCAGCGTAGCCCCTCAGGTTAGCTCTGGAAACACCATATATTTT.

The V gene is TRBV5-1, the J gene TRBJ2-1, with D perhaps matching TRBD1 (6 bases). The V and J ends lost 0 bases and 5 bases respectively, with 12 bases between them. There are 15 residues in the CDR3. Germline CDR1 and CDR2: SGHRS and YFSETQ. CDR3 sequence (DNA): TGCGCCAGCAGCTTGGCTGTAGGGGGTCACAATGAGCAGTTCTTC. Translating gives CASSLAVGGHNEQFF.

A few counts support this clone. The chain combines TRBV7-2 with TRBJ2-3; tentative D call: TRBD1 (6 bases). The CDR3 has 13 amino acids. V was cut by 7 bases and J by 3 bases, with 11 bases left in between. Germline V gene data show CDR1 as SGHTA and CDR2 as FQGNSA. Here the CDR3 DNA reads TGTGCCAGCACCCCACAGGGAACAGATACGCAGTATTTT. Residues: CASTPQGTDTQYF. The complete variable domain, with remaining parts taken from reference TRBV7-2 and TRBJ2-3, reads GAGVSQSPSNKVTEKGKDVELRCDPISGHTALYWYRQSLGQGLEFLIYFQGNSAPDKSGLPSDRFSAERTGGSVSTLTIQRTQQEDSAVYLCASTPQGTDTQYFGPGTRLTVL.

The chain uses TRBV5-6 and TRBJ2-1; 8 bases agree with TRBD2. Germline assignment: CDR1 SGHDT and CDR2 YYEEEE. CDR3 length: 16 residues. V lost 2 bases and J lost 7; bases outside the gene matches: 11. The CDR3 coding sequence is TGTGCCAGCAGCTTTCCGGAGCCTAGCGGGCCGAATGAGCAGTTCTTC. Amino acids: CASSFPEPSGPNEQFF.

This chain links TRBV5-5 with TRBJ1-1, with a tentative D call TRBD1 (6 bases). CDR3 length equals 14 residues. Trimming shortened V by 3 bases and J by 9 bases, and 18 bases separated the two germline ends. CDR1 and CDR2 from the germline V gene are SGHKS and YYEKEE (reference sequence). The CDR3 DNA reads as TGTGCCAGCAGCTCACTGACAGGTCCCCCGAAAGCTTTCTTT. This translates into CASSSLTGPPKAFF.

This clone was counted a single time. The V gene is TRBV4-2, the J gene TRBJ2-3; 8 positions match TRBD2. Trimming at V came to 1 base and at J to 0 bases, leaving 3 bases not matched to a gene. This CDR3 comprises 16 residues. Germline V gene sequence: CDR1 LGHNA, CDR2 YNFKEQ. The CDR3 sequence is CASSQVGLASTDTQYF. The CDR3 DNA sequence: TGTGCCAGCAGCCAAGTCGGACTAGCAAGCACAGATACGCAGTATTTT.

V is TRBV28 and J is TRBJ2-1; D possibly corresponds to TRBD1 (5 bases). CDR1 MDHEN and CDR2 SYDVKM come from the germline V gene. This CDR3 contains 15 residues. Trimming left V 6 bases short and J 3 bases short, with 15 bases between. CDR3 residues: CASSLDRLLYNEQFF. The CDR3 bases are TGTGCCAGCAGCCTAGACAGACTTCTCTACAATGAGCAGTTCTTC.

The chain employs TRBV5-1 and TRBJ2-3; TRBD1 might be the D (6 bases). V was pared by 2 bases and J by 3 bases, with 10 bases between. This CDR3 comprises 14 residues. Germline assignment: CDR1 SGHRS and CDR2 YFSETQ. As DNA, the CDR3 is TGCGCCAGCAGCTTTACAGGGTTTACAGATACGCAGTATTTT. Protein sequence: CASSFTGFTDTQYF.

The DNA for the CDR3 is TGCGCCAGCAGCTTGTACCCCGGGTTGGATACATCTGAAGCTTTCTTT. Translated: CASSLYPGLDTSEAFF. The rearrangement links TRBV5-1 to TRBJ1-1; no firm D call. Trimming pared 1 base from V and 6 bases from J, leaving 19 bases between. Germline V gives CDR1 SGHRS, CDR2 YFSETQ. This CDR3 has 16 residues.

The V gene is TRBV21-1, the J gene TRBJ1-2; TRBD1, the table's D call, was not compared with the DNA. TRBV21-1 is given as a pseudogene. This CDR3 contains 12 residues. The CDR3 bases are TGTGCCAGCAGCATCCGGGACAGGGTCTACACCTTC. Translation: CASSIRDRVYTF.

CDR3 sequence reads: CATSRGLAGGLRETQYF. CDR3 in DNA: TGTGCCACCAGCAGGGGACTAGCGGGGGGGCTGAGAGAGACCCAGTACTTC. The rearrangement uses TRBV15 and TRBJ2-5, with TRBD2 identical over 16 bases. The V and J ends lost 3 bases and 4 bases, in that order; junction bases with no gene match: 5. Germline CDR1 and CDR2: LNHNV and YYDKDF (reference sequence). This CDR3 is built from 17 residues.

The chain links TRBV7-3 to TRBJ2-7; TRBD1 might be the D (6 bases). The length of the CDR3 is 14 residues. Germline V gene data show CDR1 as SGHTA and CDR2 as FQGTGA. Trimming pared 2 bases from V and 2 bases from J, leaving 10 bases between. The CDR3 here is CASSLSSGAYEQYF. As DNA, the CDR3 is TGTGCCAGCAGCTTATCGTCAGGGGCCTACGAGCAGTACTTC.

The chain employs TRBV6-5 and TRBJ2-7; D is ambiguous. CDR3 size: 15 residues. Between the trimmed V and J ends, which lost 2 bases and 5 bases, there was a span of 16 bases. Germline loops: CDR1 MNHEY, CDR2 SVGAGI. CDR3 nucleotide sequence: TGTGCCAGCAGTTACGGTACGGAGAGTACTGACGAGCAGTACTTC. This translates into CASSYGTESTDEQYF.

The gene calls are TRBV9 and TRBJ2-3; D not certain. Germline CDR1 and CDR2: SGDLS and YYNGEE. This CDR3 is built from 14 residues. V lost 1 base to trimming and J lost 6 bases, with 12 bases between them. CDR3 in DNA: TGTGCCAGCAGCGTAACGGTAGCTATTGATACGCAGTATTTT. This sequence encodes CASSVTVAIDTQYF.